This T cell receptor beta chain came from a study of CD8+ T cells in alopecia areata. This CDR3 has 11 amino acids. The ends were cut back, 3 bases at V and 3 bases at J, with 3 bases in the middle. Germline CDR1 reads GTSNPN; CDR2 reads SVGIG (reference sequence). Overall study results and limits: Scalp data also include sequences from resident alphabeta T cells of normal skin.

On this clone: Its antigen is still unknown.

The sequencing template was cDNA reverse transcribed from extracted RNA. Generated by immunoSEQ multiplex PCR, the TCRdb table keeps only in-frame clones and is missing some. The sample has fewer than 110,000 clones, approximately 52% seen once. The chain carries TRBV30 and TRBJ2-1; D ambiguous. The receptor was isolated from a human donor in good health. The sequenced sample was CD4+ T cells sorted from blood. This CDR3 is CAWRDYNEQFF. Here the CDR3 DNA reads TGTGCCTGGAGAGACTACAATGAGCAGTTCTTC.